A selection of T cell receptor beta chains follows, all from one sample in a study of cytomegalovirus exposure and HLA in healthy donors. Clones were sequenced by immunoSEQ multiplex PCR, and TCRdb holds only the in-frame ones, with some missing. The sample shows about 210,000 clones, 87% of them seen only once. Material: PBMCs. Receptors originate from a boy aged 2 to 9 in good health and CMV-seronegative. Both conserved end residues are part of each CDR3. D genes are given only for firm matches. Clone size is stated in some rows and not others, as once, few, many or a class when expanded.

size,D,V,J,CDR3,DNA
.,.,TRBV28,TRBJ2-3,CASSPSYRTDTQYF,TGTGCCAGCAGTCCTAGCTACCGCACAGATACGCAGTATTTT
.,TRBD1,TRBV27,TRBJ1-5,CASSVQGTQPQHF,TGTGCCAGCAGTGTACAGGGGACACAGCCCCAGCATTTT
.,TRBD2,TRBV14,TRBJ2-2,CASSRIAGGNTGELFF,TGTGCCAGCAGCCGAATAGCGGGGGGTAACACCGGGGAGCTGTTTTTT
.,.,TRBV7-9,TRBJ2-5,CASSLWTPLVQETQYF,TGTGCCAGCAGCTTATGGACACCCCTGGTACAAGAGACCCAGTACTTC
.,TRBD1,TRBV19,TRBJ1-2,CASRDPGQGAQISGYTF,TGTGCCAGTAGGGATCCGGGACAGGGGGCGCAAATAAGTGGCTACACCTTC
.,.,TRBV19,TRBJ1-2,CASTEGRAVVGSAGYTF,TGTGCCAGTACCGAGGGAAGGGCTGTTGTGGGGTCGGCTGGCTACACCTTC
.,.,TRBV30,TRBJ2-7,CAWSGGVAYEQYF,TGTGCCTGGAGTGGGGGGGTTGCCTACGAGCAGTACTTC
.,TRBD1,TRBV2,TRBJ1-4,CASSGDRGLNEKLFF,TGTGCCAGCAGTGGGGACAGGGGGCTTAATGAAAAACTGTTTTTT
few,.,TRBV6-5,TRBJ2-1,CASSTPGGGYHEQFF,TGTGCCAGCAGCACCCCTGGTGGAGGCTACCATGAGCAGTTCTTC
.,TRBD1,TRBV29-1,TRBJ1-2,CSVWDSYGYTF,TGCAGCGTTTGGGACAGCTATGGCTACACCTTC
.,TRBD2,TRBV7-2,TRBJ2-7,CASSLYLAGNYEQYF,TGTGCCAGCAGCTTATATCTAGCGGGCAACTACGAGCAGTACTTC
few,.,TRBV7-9,TRBJ2-7,CASSLGGTVGF,TGTGCCAGCAGCTTAGGCGGGACGGTAGGCTTC
.,TRBD2,TRBV5-1,TRBJ2-3,CASSFRGGTDTQYF,TGCGCCAGCAGCTTCCGGGGGGGCACAGATACGCAGTATTTT
.,TRBD1,TRBV10-3,TRBJ2-1,CAISEGQGTWDEQFF,TGTGCCATCAGTGAGGGACAGGGGACTTGGGATGAGCAGTTCTTC
.,TRBD1,TRBV28,TRBJ2-1,CASSRPGTGSDNEQFF,TGTGCCAGCAGCCGACCCGGGACAGGATCGGACAATGAGCAGTTCTTC
.,TRBD1,TRBV28,TRBJ1-2,CASSLSGTGVDYGYTF,TGTGCCAGCAGTTTATCTGGGACAGGGGTGGACTATGGCTACACCTTC
.,.,TRBV28,TRBJ2-6,CATEASAEGANVLTF,TGTGCCACCGAAGCCTCGGCGGAGGGGGCCAACGTCCTGACTTTC
.,.,TRBV27,TRBJ1-1,CASRDSWTVNTEAFF,TGTGCCAGCAGAGACTCTTGGACAGTCAACACTGAAGCTTTCTTT
.,.,TRBV6-1,TRBJ2-7,CASVYRDYEQYF,TGTGCCAGTGTTTACAGAGATTACGAGCAGTACTTC
once,.,TRBV6-1,TRBJ2-7,CASSEGGGYSEQYF,TGTGCCAGCAGTGAGGGCGGAGGGTATAGCGAGCAGTACTTC
.,TRBD1,TRBV5-6,TRBJ1-2,CACSLGQGSVYGYTF,TGTGCCTGCAGCTTGGGACAGGGATCGGTATATGGCTACACCTTC
.,.,TRBV19,TRBJ2-7,CASSIDHGNYEQYF,TGTGCCAGTAGTATAGATCACGGTAACTACGAGCAGTACTTC
.,TRBD1,TRBV28,TRBJ1-5,CASSPHRGGNQPQHF,TGTGCCAGCAGTCCGCACAGGGGGGGCAATCAGCCCCAGCATTTT
once,TRBD1,TRBV11-2,TRBJ1-1,CASSLAWDSSNTEAFF,TGTGCCAGCAGCTTAGCCTGGGACAGCTCGAACACTGAAGCTTTCTTT
.,.,TRBV5-1,TRBJ2-1,CASSSGLRPSYNEQFF,TGCGCCAGCAGCTCAGGACTGAGACCGTCCTACAATGAGCAGTTCTTC
.,.,TRBV28,TRBJ1-1,CASSFPQENTEAFF,TGTGCCAGCAGTTTCCCCCAGGAGAACACTGAAGCTTTCTTT
once,.,TRBV15,TRBJ2-3,CATSTRLADTQYF,TGTGCCACCAGTACTCGACTAGCAGATACGCAGTATTTT
.,TRBD2,TRBV29-1,TRBJ2-3,CSVALAARGSDTQYF,TGCAGCGTCGCCCTAGCGGCTAGAGGTTCTGATACGCAGTATTTT
.,TRBD2,TRBV6-4,TRBJ2-1,CASSERTSGDYNEQFF,TGTGCCAGCAGTGAACGAACTAGCGGAGACTACAATGAGCAGTTCTTC
few,TRBD1,TRBV4-1,TRBJ1-4,CASSYRDRDEKLFF,TGCGCCAGCAGCTACCGGGACAGGGATGAAAAACTGTTTTTT
.,TRBD2,TRBV7-9,TRBJ2-1,CASSPAAGVNEQFF,TGTGCCAGCAGCCCGGCGGCGGGGGTTAATGAGCAGTTCTTC
.,TRBD1,TRBV6-1,TRBJ1-1,CASNLFNRGGTEAFF,TGTGCCAGCAATCTCTTTAACAGGGGGGGCACTGAAGCTTTCTTT
.,TRBD2,TRBV28,TRBJ2-4,CASSSGLAGGKNIQYF,TGTGCCAGCAGTTCTGGACTAGCGGGAGGGAAAAACATTCAGTACTTC
.,TRBD2,TRBV5-1,TRBJ2-3,CASSLGTSGSTDTQYF,TGCGCCAGCAGCTTGGGGACTAGCGGGAGTACAGATACGCAGTATTTT
.,.,TRBV6-1,TRBJ2-7,CAMGRDSYEQYF,TGTGCCATGGGGCGGGACTCCTACGAGCAGTACTTC
.,TRBD1,TRBV27,TRBJ1-5,CASSSDRGQPQHF,TGTGCCAGCAGTTCGGACAGGGGGCAACCCCAGCATTTT
few,.,TRBV27,TRBJ1-1,CASGDGGGTEAFF,TGTGCCAGCGGGGATGGGGGCGGGACTGAAGCTTTCTTT
.,TRBD1,TRBV27,TRBJ1-2,CASSTRTGAGYTF,TGTGCCAGCAGTACCCGGACAGGGGCCGGCTACACCTTC
.,.,TRBV5-8,TRBJ2-5,CASSRGERTKETQYF,TGTGCCAGCAGCCGCGGCGAGCGGACGAAGGAGACCCAGTACTTC
.,.,TRBV7-2,TRBJ1-1,CASSFQETNTEAFF,TGTGCCAGCAGCTTCCAGGAAACGAACACTGAAGCTTTCTTT
.,TRBD1,TRBV30,TRBJ1-3,CAWSPTAGTGFRPSGNTIYF,TGTGCCTGGAGTCCAACCGCCGGGACAGGGTTTCGACCCTCTGGAAACACCATATATTTT
once,.,TRBV19,TRBJ2-3,CASSIALLLETDTQYF,TGTGCCAGTAGTATAGCTCTACTACTAGAAACAGATACGCAGTATTTT
.,.,TRBV6-6,TRBJ1-2,CASSYYKGYTF,TGTGCCAGCAGTTACTACAAGGGCTACACCTTC
.,TRBD2,TRBV5-1,TRBJ2-3,CASSSGLAGGKDTQYF,TGCGCCAGCAGCTCGGGACTAGCGGGGGGGAAAGATACGCAGTATTTT
few,.,TRBV5-1,TRBJ2-7,CASSLGGRYEQYF,TGCGCCAGCAGCTTGGGAGGGCGCTACGAGCAGTACTTC
.,TRBD2,TRBV5-4,TRBJ2-7,CASSLFSGGDLALTYEQYF,TGTGCCAGCAGCTTGTTTAGCGGGGGGGATTTAGCCCTAACCTACGAGCAGTACTTC
.,TRBD2,TRBV7-9,TRBJ2-5,CASSHNLAGGETQYF,TGTGCCAGCAGCCACAACCTAGCGGGGGGAGAGACCCAGTACTTC
.,TRBD1,TRBV6-5,TRBJ2-3,CASSRGTGNTDTQYF,TGTGCCAGCAGCCGGGGGACAGGTAACACAGATACGCAGTATTTT
.,.,TRBV5-5,TRBJ1-4,CASSPVATNEKLFF,TGTGCCAGCAGCCCGGTCGCAACTAATGAAAAACTGTTTTTT
.,.,TRBV18,TRBJ1-2,CASSPQLGQDGYTF,TGTGCCAGCTCACCTCAGCTCGGCCAGGATGGCTACACCTTC
few,TRBD1,TRBV7-9,TRBJ2-1,CASSLGTGYGNEQFF,TGTGCCAGCAGCTTAGGGACAGGGTACGGGAATGAGCAGTTCTTC
.,.,TRBV7-2,TRBJ2-2,CASSLVTGRNTGELFF,TGTGCCAGCAGCTTAGTAACGGGAAGGAACACCGGGGAGCTGTTTTTT
.,TRBD1,TRBV28,TRBJ1-3,CASSIHPGTAGNTIYF,TGTGCCAGCAGTATCCACCCCGGGACAGCTGGAAACACCATATATTTT
.,.,TRBV5-4,TRBJ2-7,CASSWGDLYEQYF,TGTGCCAGCAGCTGGGGGGACCTTTACGAGCAGTACTTC
.,.,TRBV18,TRBJ1-1,CASSLREKNTEAFF,TGTGCCAGCTCTTTGAGGGAGAAGAACACTGAAGCTTTCTTT